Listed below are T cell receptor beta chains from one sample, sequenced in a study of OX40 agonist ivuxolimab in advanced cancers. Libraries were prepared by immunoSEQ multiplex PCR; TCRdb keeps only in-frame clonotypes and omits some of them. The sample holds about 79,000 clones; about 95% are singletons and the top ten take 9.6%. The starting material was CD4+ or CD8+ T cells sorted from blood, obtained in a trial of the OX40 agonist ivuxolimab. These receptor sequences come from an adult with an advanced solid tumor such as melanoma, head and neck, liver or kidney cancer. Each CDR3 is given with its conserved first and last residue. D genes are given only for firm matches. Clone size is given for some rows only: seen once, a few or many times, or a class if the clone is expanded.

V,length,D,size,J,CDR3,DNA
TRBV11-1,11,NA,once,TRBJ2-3,CASSNVGTQYF,TGTGCCAGCAGCAACGTTGGTACGCAGTATTTT
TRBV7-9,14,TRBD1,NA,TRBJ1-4,CASSSTGGHEKLFF,TGTGCCAGCAGCTCGACAGGGGGACACGAAAAACTGTTTTTT
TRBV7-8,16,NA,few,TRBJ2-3,CASTPGGGQVRDTQYF,TGTGCCAGCACCCCAGGTGGGGGACAAGTAAGAGATACGCAGTATTTT
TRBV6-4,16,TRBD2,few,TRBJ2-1,CASSDAPSGGAHEQFF,TGTGCCAGCAGTGACGCTCCTAGCGGGGGGGCCCATGAGCAGTTCTTC
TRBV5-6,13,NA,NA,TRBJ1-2,CASSPLGSYGYTF,TGTGCCAGCAGCCCCTTGGGAAGCTATGGCTACACCTTC
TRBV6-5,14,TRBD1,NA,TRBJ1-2,CASKRGQGVLGYTF,TGTGCCAGCAAGCGGGGACAGGGGGTATTAGGCTACACCTTC
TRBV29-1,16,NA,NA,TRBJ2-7,CSVEGRGPEESYEQYF,TGCAGCGTTGAAGGAAGGGGCCCCGAAGAATCCTACGAGCAGTACTTC
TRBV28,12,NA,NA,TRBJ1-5,CASGRGNQPQHF,TGTGCCTCTGGGCGGGGGAACCAGCCCCAGCATTTT
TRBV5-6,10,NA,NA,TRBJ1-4,CARFREKLFF,TGTGCCAGATTCAGGGAAAAACTGTTTTTT
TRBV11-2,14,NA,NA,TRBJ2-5,CASSLGYLEETQYF,TGTGCCAGCAGCTTAGGTTACCTGGAAGAGACCCAGTACTTC
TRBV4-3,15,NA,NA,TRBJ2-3,CASSQGGGDTDTQYF,TGCGCCAGCAGCCAAGGCGGAGGGGACACAGATACGCAGTATTTT
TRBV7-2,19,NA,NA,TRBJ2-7,CASSPKSSHILLLAYEQYF,TGTGCCAGCAGCCCAAAGAGTAGCCACATTCTTCTCCTCGCCTACGAGCAGTACTTC
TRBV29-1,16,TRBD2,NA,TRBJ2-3,CSVDGVLAGGTDTQYF,TGCAGCGTTGATGGCGTACTAGCGGGGGGTACAGATACGCAGTATTTT
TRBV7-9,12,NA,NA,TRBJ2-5,CASERNQETQYF,TGTGCCAGCGAACGCAACCAAGAGACCCAGTACTTC
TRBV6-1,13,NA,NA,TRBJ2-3,CASARGDADTQYF,TGTGCCAGCGCCAGGGGGGATGCAGATACGCAGTATTTT
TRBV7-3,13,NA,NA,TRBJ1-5,CASALRGGQPQHF,TGTGCCAGCGCTCTCCGCGGGGGTCAGCCCCAGCATTTT
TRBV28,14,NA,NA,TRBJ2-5,CASSSRSYQETQYF,TGTGCCAGCAGTTCCCGGTCCTACCAAGAGACCCAGTACTTC
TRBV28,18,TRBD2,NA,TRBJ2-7,CASSNPSGTSGRAYEQYF,TGTGCCAGCAGTAACCCCTCCGGGACTAGCGGGAGGGCCTACGAGCAGTACTTC
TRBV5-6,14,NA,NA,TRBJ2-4,CASSFPMGENIQYF,TGTGCCAGCAGCTTCCCAATGGGGGAAAACATTCAGTACTTC
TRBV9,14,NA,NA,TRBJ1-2,CASSLQDRNYGYTF,TGTGCCAGCAGCTTACAGGACAGAAACTATGGCTACACCTTC
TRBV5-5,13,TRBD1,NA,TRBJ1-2,CASEWTGSYGYTF,TGTGCCAGCGAATGGACAGGGTCCTATGGCTACACCTTC
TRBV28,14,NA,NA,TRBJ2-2,CASSPRGGTGELFF,TGTGCCAGCAGTCCTCGAGGGGGAACCGGGGAGCTGTTTTTT
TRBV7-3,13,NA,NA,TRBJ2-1,CASSLGFNNEQFF,TGTGCCAGCAGCTTAGGCTTCAACAATGAGCAGTTCTTC
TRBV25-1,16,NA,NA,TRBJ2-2,CASSEVRGADTGELFF,TGTGCCAGCAGTGAGGTCAGGGGGGCGGACACCGGGGAGCTGTTTTTT
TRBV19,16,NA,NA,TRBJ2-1,CASSIFYPDIHNEQFF,TGTGCCAGTAGTATCTTCTACCCGGACATCCACAATGAGCAGTTCTTC
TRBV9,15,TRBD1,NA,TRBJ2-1,CASSGSGTDYNEQFF,TGTGCCAGCAGCGGTTCCGGGACAGATTACAATGAGCAGTTCTTC
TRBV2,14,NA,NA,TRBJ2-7,CASSEGQALYEQYF,TGTGCCAGCAGTGAGGGGCAGGCCCTCTACGAGCAGTACTTC
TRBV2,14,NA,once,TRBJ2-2,CASTVGQGAGELFF,TGTGCCAGCACTGTCGGGCAGGGCGCCGGGGAGCTGTTTTTT
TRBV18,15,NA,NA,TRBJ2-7,CASSPPTGSFYEQYF,TGTGCCAGCTCACCACCCACAGGTTCCTTTTACGAGCAGTACTTC
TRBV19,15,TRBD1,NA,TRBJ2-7,CASSPGTGGLYEQYF,TGTGCCAGTAGTCCCGGGACAGGGGGACTCTACGAGCAGTACTTC
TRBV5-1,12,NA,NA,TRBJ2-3,CASSLDPADQYF,TGCGCCAGCAGCTTGGACCCCGCTGACCAGTATTTT
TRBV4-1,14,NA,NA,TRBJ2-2,CASSQGPGTGELFF,TGCGCCAGCAGCCAGGGGCCGGGAACCGGGGAGCTGTTTTTT
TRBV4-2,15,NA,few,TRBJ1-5,CASSQEDSLNQPQHF,TGTGCCAGCAGCCAAGAGGACAGTCTCAATCAGCCCCAGCATTTT
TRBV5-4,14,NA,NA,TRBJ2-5,CASSLEGRVETQYF,TGTGCCAGCAGCTTGGAGGGCAGGGTAGAGACCCAGTACTTC
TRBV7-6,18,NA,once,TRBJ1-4,CASSSPGGSRGNNEKLFF,TGTGCCAGCAGCTCCCCGGGGGGTTCGCGAGGGAATAATGAAAAACTGTTTTTT
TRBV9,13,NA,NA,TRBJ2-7,CASSDGERFEQYF,TGTGCCAGCAGCGACGGGGAAAGGTTCGAGCAGTACTTC
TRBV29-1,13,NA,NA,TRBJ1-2,CSVDIEANYGYTF,TGCAGCGTCGACATAGAAGCTAACTATGGCTACACCTTC
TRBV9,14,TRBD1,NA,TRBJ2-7,CASSVDGGQAEQYF,TGTGCCAGCAGCGTAGATGGGGGACAGGCCGAGCAGTACTTC
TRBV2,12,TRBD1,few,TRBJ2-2,CTTGDNTGELFF,TGTACTACAGGGGACAACACCGGGGAGCTGTTTTTT
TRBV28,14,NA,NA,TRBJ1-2,CASMRPGLPDGYTF,TGTGCCAGCATGAGACCGGGACTCCCGGATGGCTACACCTTC
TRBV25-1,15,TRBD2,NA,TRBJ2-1,CASSEIAGGLGEQFF,TGTGCCAGCAGTGAAATAGCGGGAGGGTTAGGTGAGCAGTTCTTC
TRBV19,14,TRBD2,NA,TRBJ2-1,CASREFLAGDEQFF,TGTGCCAGTAGGGAGTTTCTAGCGGGAGATGAGCAGTTCTTC
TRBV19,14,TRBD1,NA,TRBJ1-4,CASSLGTGVEKLFF,TGTGCCAGTAGTCTAGGGACAGGGGTAGAAAAACTGTTTTTT
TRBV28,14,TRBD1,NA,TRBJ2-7,CASSLGTEPYEQYF,TGTGCCAGCAGTCTAGGGACAGAGCCCTACGAGCAGTACTTC
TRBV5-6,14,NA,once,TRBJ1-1,CASSLGQPNTEAFF,TGTGCCAGCAGCTTAGGTCAGCCGAACACTGAAGCTTTCTTT
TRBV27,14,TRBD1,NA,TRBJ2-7,CASSLAGTGYEQYF,TGTGCCAGCAGTTTAGCCGGGACAGGGTACGAGCAGTACTTC
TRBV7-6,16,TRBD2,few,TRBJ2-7,CASSTGLAGAGSEQYF,TGTGCCAGCAGCACGGGACTAGCGGGAGCGGGGAGCGAGCAGTACTTC
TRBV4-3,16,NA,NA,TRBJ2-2,CASSQGLAANTGELFF,TGCGCCAGCAGCCAAGGGCTAGCAGCGAACACCGGGGAGCTGTTTTTT
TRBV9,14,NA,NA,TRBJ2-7,CASSATRLTYEQYF,TGTGCCAGCAGCGCTACACGCCTAACCTACGAGCAGTACTTC
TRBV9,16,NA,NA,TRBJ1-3,CASSFTDGGAGNTIYF,TGTGCCAGCAGCTTCACAGACGGAGGGGCTGGAAACACCATATATTTT
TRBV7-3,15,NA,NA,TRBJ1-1,CASSSRAASDTEAFF,TGTGCCAGCAGCTCCCGGGCCGCGTCGGACACTGAAGCTTTCTTT
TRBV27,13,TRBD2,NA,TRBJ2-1,CASGLAGVNEQFF,TGTGCCAGCGGACTAGCGGGAGTTAATGAGCAGTTCTTC
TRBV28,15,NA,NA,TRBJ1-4,CASSTFLWGREKLFF,TGTGCCAGCAGCACTTTCCTTTGGGGACGTGAAAAACTGTTTTTT
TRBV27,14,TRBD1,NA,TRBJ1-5,CASSSRGQGQPQHF,TGTGCCAGCAGTTCAAGGGGGCAGGGACAGCCCCAGCATTTT